These 6 T cell receptor beta chains were sequenced from one sample in a study of patients and donors after allogeneic stem cell transplantation. Via MiXCR, TCRdb re-called the RT-PCR reads, giving one row per CDR3 protein. This table has about 400,000 distinct CDR3 sequences, about a sixth appearing once. Material: blood, either unsorted or a sorted T cell fraction (not recorded which). These receptors all come from a human donor who was either an allogeneic HSCT recipient or a stem cell or donor lymphocyte infusion donor (not recorded which). It is not recorded whose cells these are; they may come from a transplant donor.

V usage is TRBV7-7 and J usage is TRBJ2-5; no clear D. CDR1 and CDR2 from the germline V gene are SSHAT and FNYEAQ (reference sequence). The CDR3 contains 15 residues. Trimming stripped 1 base from V and 2 bases from J, with 11 bases between. The CDR3 protein is CASSLVSGNQETQYF. Here the CDR3 DNA reads TGTGCCAGCAGCTTAGTTTCTGGAAATCAAGAGACCCAGTACTTC.

This chain links TRBV11-2 with TRBJ2-1; D is ambiguous. Trimming pared 5 bases from V and 6 bases from J, leaving 17 bases between. The CDR3 loop spans 15 amino acids. Germline V gene lookup returns CDR1 SGHAT and CDR2 FQNNGV. For the CDR3, the DNA is TGTGCCAGCAGCCGTTTACCAGATCGAGGCAATGAGCAGTTCTTC. It specifies CASSRLPDRGNEQFF.

As regards this clonotype: An end of the junction does not agree with germline; a read error may underlie this. V is TRBV6-2 or TRBV6-3 and J is TRBJ2-7; TRBD1 matches at 9 bases. Germline-derived CDR1 and CDR2 are MNHEY and SVGEGT. The CDR3 totals 14 residues. DNA of the CDR3: TGTGCCAGCAGTTACTCGGGTGGGGCCGGGACAGGGACCTTC. This translates into CASSYSGGAGTGTF.

The sample holds a few counts of this clonotype. This chain uses TRBV19 with TRBJ2-6, with D maybe TRBD2 (6 bases). V dropped 5 bases and J dropped 0 bases, with 14 bases sitting between them. Germline CDR1 LNHDA, CDR2 SQIVND (reference sequence). This CDR3 spans 17 amino acids. The CDR3 DNA sequence: TGTGCCAGTAGTCCCGGGGGACTTGACTCTGGGGCCAACGTCCTGACTTTC. Encoded protein: CASSPGGLDSGANVLTF.

This chain uses TRBV7-2 with TRBJ1-6, with D possibly being TRBD1 (5 bases). This CDR3 has 15 amino acids. V was cut by 4 bases and J by 9 bases, with 16 bases left in between. Germline loops: CDR1 SGHTA, CDR2 FQGNSA. The chain's CDR3 is CASSSPAGVGSPLHF. The CDR3 DNA reads as TGTGCCAGCAGCTCTCCGGCGGGGGTAGGTTCACCCCTCCACTTT. Variable domain in full (rest from reference TRBV7-2 and TRBJ1-6): GAGVSQSPSNKVTEKGKDVELRCDPISGHTALYWYRQSLGQGLEFLIYFQGNSAPDKSGLPSDRFSAERTGGSVSTLTIQRTQQEDSAVYLCASSSPAGVGSPLHFGNGTRLTVT.

This clonotype was counted only a few times. This chain uses TRBV29-1 with TRBJ1-2; 7 nucleotides match TRBD1. The V gene end was trimmed by 5 bases and the J gene end by 2 bases; junction bases not matched to a gene: 5. The length of the CDR3 is 13 residues. Germline loops: CDR1 SQVTM, CDR2 ANQGSEA. CDR3 protein: CSVIRGRNYGYTF. CDR3 bases: TGCAGCGTTATTAGGGGGCGCAACTATGGCTACACCTTC.